The source of this TCR beta chain is a study of blood T cell repertoires in COVID-19. As for the study in general: The origin of the acute and convalescent COVID-19 samples was the United States, Italy and Spain. From T cells, B-cell-depleted T cells, or PBMCs came the material, which was cDNA or gDNA.

V was pared by 6 bases and J by 4 bases, with 8 bases of the junction left unmatched. The germline V gene encodes CDR1 MNHEY and CDR2 SMNVEV (reference sequence). The CDR3 runs 15 residues. Original analysis: Estimated nucleated cell counts came from reference gene primer amplification. TCRdb keeps only in-frame clones here, not all; method: immunoSEQ multiplex PCR. The DNA was the basis for D and trimming; V, J and clone size are from that table. The sample yields just over 50,000 clones, 85% to 90% seen once. This chain links TRBV27 with TRBJ2-2, with TRBD1 matching over 7 bases. The clonotype was recovered from a man between 65 and 79 years old with acute or convalescent COVID-19. Sequenced sample: peripheral blood. The CDR3 is CASSSNRGITGELFF. The CDR3 DNA sequence: TGTGCCAGCAGCTCGAACAGGGGAATCACCGGGGAGCTGTTTTTT.